This entry features one T cell receptor beta chain sequence. The data originate from a study of blood T cell repertoires in COVID-19. The V and J ends lost 8 bases and 4 bases respectively, with 17 bases between them. The germline CDR1 and CDR2 sequences are MNHEY and SVGAGI. The length of the CDR3 is 14 residues. Measured with immunoSEQ multiplex PCR; TCRdb has only the in-frame clones, and not every one. Here the sample spans some 190,000 clones, approximately 85% being singletons. The clonotype was recovered from a woman older than 75 with acute or convalescent COVID-19. The chain is built from TRBV6-5 and TRBJ1-2, with a weak D call TRBD1 (6 bases). The source material was peripheral blood. CDR3 coding DNA: TGTGCCAGCGGTACAGGGCCCTCTGCCTATGGCTACACCTTC. Its translation is CASGTGPSAYGYTF.